This TCR beta chain comes out of a study of identical twins (dated by TCRdb to the mid-2010s). For context, the study as a whole: The study deep-sequenced TCR alpha and beta repertoires from monozygotic twins, unrelated adults of various ages and cord blood to test whether fetal clonotypes persist. To rule out contamination, the twin experiments were replicated at different times with different library preparation protocols.

Every donor in the study was a healthy Caucasian. Three pairs of female monozygotic twins, all aged roughly 18 to 29 years, were included in the twin cohort. Positive isolation kits from Invitrogen were used to isolate the CD4+ and CD8+ T cell populations. What the research found in general, with its limitations: In monozygotic twins, recombination models systematically underestimated out-of-frame TCR alpha sharing, but the models matched the sharing seen between unrelated individuals. Because the same donors could not be followed over many years, the conclusions relied on cross-sectional statistical analysis. Out-of-frame TCR alpha sequences shared between twins showed an excess of low generation-probability sequences compared with coincidental sharing between unrelated individuals. Zero-insertion analyses could be partly confounded by invariant T cells such as MAIT and iNKT, though diverse VJ usage argued against such confounding for most clonotypes. Abundant cord blood beta clonotypes had fewer insertions, young adult naive repertoires showed a similar but weaker trend, and memory repertoires showed no such trend. The excess sharing between twins in beta out-of-frame sequences was weaker because fewer shared sequences reduced the signal-to-noise ratio.

This clonotype was seen a handful of times. Its binding antigen is unknown. The input lacks base qualities; no much larger clone sits a single base away. The library came from 5' RACE. Instrument used: Illumina HiSeq 2000. A universal primer binding site was introduced by template switching, and a unique molecular identifier was present in the final cDNA, enabling accurate counting of TCR cDNA molecules. Specific primers in the conserved constant-segment region were used to synthesize first-strand cDNA for TCR alpha and beta chains. To control for contamination, every cDNA library carried two barcodes: a SMART-Mk sample barcode plus Illumina barcodes. Two successive PCR steps introduced TruSeq adapter sequences along with Illumina sample barcodes. Sequencing of the TCR alpha and beta cDNA libraries was done on the Illumina HiSeq platform using custom primers. The authors' pipeline ran thus. Unique molecular identifiers were extracted from raw reads with MiGEC, and CDR3 positions were determined with MiXCR. For each individual, recombination models were inferred using an EM algorithm with the repgenHMM and IGoR tools. The tcR package in R was used for shared clonotype analysis, with sharing normalized by the product of cloneset sizes. To study raw recombination free of thymic and clonal selection effects, out-of-frame nonproductive sequences were analyzed. The raw public data were reprocessed by TCRdb itself: fastp quality trimming at Q25, MiXCR clonotype calling, in-frame beta chains only. Merged by CDR3 protein, the rows form single entries marked with the most common genes and DNA. These V and J calls derive from TCRdb rather than the authors' analysis. Across this sample there are 400,000 to 600,000 distinct CDR3 sequences, with about 20% seen only once. Approximately 0.52% of the sample is taken by the ten largest.

CDR1 and CDR2 (DFQATT, SNEGSKA) derive from the germline V gene (reference sequence). The CDR3 sequence holds 14 residues, the cysteine and phenylalanine included. Only CDR3 DNA is held: 42 bases, read in frame from base 1. Cut back by 1 base and 0 bases, the V and J ends lie 9 bases apart. The same data also went into a second study, on yellow fever vaccine responses in identical twins. From the second report: The authors reported that the T cell response to vaccination in identical twins appeared partly convergent and partly personalized. Focusing on identical twins, the study followed the T cell clones that responded to the vaccine, and did so with precision.

The receptor chain draws on TRBV20-1 and TRBJ1-1, with no confident D gene call. The sequenced material came from CD4+ T cells sorted from blood. The origin of this receptor is a woman under 30 in good health. The DNA is TGCAGTGCTAGAGCTTTCACAGTGAACACTGAAGCTTTCTTT. Its translation is CSARAFTVNTEAFF.